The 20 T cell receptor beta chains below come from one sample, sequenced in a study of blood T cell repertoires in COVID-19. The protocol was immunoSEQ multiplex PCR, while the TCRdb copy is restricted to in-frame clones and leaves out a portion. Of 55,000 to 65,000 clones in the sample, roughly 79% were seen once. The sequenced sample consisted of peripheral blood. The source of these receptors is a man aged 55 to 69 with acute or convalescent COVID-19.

This CDR3 reads CASSLAGGSTDTQYF. CDR3 coding DNA: TGTGCCAGCAGCTTGGCGGGGGGTTCGACAGATACGCAGTATTTT. The rearrangement joins TRBV5-6 to TRBJ2-3; 7 nucleotides line up with TRBD2. This CDR3 region has 15 residues. The V gene's germline CDR1 is SGHDT and CDR2 YYEEEE. The V gene end was trimmed by 0 bases and the J gene end by 3 bases; junction bases not matched to a gene: 4.

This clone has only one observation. CDR3 bases: TGTGCCAGCAGTCCTGGGACAGGGGAAGGTAATTCACCCCTCCACTTT. Amino acid sequence: CASSPGTGEGNSPLHF. The V and J genes are TRBV27 and TRBJ1-6; 10 nucleotides align to TRBD1. The V and J ends lost 5 bases and 6 bases, in that order; junction bases with no gene match: 7. The germline V gene encodes CDR1 MNHEY and CDR2 SMNVEV (reference sequence). The CDR3 covers 16 residues.

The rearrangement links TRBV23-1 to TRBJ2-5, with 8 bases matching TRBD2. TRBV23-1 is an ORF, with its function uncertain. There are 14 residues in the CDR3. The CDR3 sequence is CASRGGPQGETQYF. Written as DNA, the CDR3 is TGCGCGTCTCGGGGGGGGCCCCAGGGAGAGACCCAGTACTTC.

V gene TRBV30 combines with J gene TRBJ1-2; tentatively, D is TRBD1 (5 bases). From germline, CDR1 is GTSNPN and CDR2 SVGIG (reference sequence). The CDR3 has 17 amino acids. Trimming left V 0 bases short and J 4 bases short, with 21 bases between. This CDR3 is CAWSVMAAGLGSYGYTF. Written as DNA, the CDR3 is TGTGCCTGGAGTGTAATGGCAGCGGGACTGGGGAGCTATGGCTACACCTTC.

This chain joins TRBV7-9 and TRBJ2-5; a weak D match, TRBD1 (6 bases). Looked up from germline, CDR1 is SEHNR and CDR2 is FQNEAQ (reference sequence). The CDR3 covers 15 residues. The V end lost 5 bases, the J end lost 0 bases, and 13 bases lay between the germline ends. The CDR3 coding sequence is TGTGCCAGCAGCCCCGATAGGGGGTACCAAGAGACCCAGTACTTC. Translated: CASSPDRGYQETQYF.

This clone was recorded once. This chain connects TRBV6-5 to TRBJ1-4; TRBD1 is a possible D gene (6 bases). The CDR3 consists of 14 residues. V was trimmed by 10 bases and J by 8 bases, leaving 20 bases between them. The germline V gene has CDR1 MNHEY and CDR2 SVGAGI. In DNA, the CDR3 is TGTGCCACGGGGAAGGGGGTCTGGAAGGAAAAACTGTTTTTT. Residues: CATGKGVWKEKLFF.

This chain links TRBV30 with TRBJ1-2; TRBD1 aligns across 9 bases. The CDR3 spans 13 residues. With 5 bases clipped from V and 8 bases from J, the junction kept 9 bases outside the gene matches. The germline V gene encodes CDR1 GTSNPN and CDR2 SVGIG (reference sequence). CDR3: CAWLKGQGRGYTF. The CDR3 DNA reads TGTGCCTGGTTGAAAGGACAGGGGCGCGGCTACACCTTC.

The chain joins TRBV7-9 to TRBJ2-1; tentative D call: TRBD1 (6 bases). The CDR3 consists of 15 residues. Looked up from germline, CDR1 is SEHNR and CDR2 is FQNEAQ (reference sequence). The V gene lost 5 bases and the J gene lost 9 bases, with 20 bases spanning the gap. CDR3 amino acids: CASSPGQTVSAEQFF. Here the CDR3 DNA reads TGTGCCAGCAGCCCCGGACAGACCGTCTCGGCTGAGCAGTTCTTC.

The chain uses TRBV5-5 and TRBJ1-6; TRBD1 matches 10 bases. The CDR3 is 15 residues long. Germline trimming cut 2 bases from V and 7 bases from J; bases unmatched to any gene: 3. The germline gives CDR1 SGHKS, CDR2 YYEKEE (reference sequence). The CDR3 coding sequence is TGTGCCAGCAGCTTCGGGACAGGGGACAATTCACCCCTCCACTTT. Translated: CASSFGTGDNSPLHF.

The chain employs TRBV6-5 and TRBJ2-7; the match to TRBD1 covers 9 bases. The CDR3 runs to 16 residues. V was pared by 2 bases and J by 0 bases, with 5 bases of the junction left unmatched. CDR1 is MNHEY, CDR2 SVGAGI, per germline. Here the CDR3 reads CASSYGTGKNSYEQYF. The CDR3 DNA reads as TGTGCCAGCAGTTACGGGACAGGGAAGAACTCCTACGAGCAGTACTTC.

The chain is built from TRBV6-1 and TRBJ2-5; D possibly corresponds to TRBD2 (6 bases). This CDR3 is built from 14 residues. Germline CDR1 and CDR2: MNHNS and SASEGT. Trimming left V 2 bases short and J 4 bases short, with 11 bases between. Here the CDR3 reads CASSERQGGETQYF. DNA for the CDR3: TGTGCCAGCAGTGAAAGGCAGGGAGGAGAGACCCAGTACTTC.

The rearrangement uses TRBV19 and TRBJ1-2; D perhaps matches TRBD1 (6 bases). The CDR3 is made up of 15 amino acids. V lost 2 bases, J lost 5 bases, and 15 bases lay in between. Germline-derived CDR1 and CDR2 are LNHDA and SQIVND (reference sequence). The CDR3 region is CASSINHRDGYGYTF. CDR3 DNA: TGTGCCAGTAGTATAAACCACAGGGACGGTTATGGCTACACCTTC.

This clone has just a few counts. The CDR3 loop reads CASSFGPRLAGDLYEQYF. CDR3 DNA sequence: TGTGCCAGCAGCTTCGGACCACGACTAGCGGGGGATCTCTACGAGCAGTACTTC. The rearrangement joins TRBV12-1 to TRBJ2-7; the D call TRBD2 from the table was never checked on the DNA. TRBV12-1 is recorded as a pseudogene. The CDR3 extends over 18 amino acids.

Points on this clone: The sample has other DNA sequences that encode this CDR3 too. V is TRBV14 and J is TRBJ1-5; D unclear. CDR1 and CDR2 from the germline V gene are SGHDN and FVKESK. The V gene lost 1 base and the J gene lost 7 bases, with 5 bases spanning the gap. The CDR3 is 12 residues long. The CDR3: CASSQGRQPQHF. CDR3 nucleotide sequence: TGTGCCAGCAGCCAAGGGCGGCAGCCCCAGCATTTT.

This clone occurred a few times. CDR3 protein: CASRVETAPLHF. CDR3 DNA sequence: TGTGCCAGCAGAGTAGAGACAGCACCCCTCCACTTT. The V gene is TRBV2, the J gene TRBJ1-6; D perhaps matches TRBD1 (5 bases). The V gene's germline CDR1 is SNHLY and CDR2 FYNNEI. CDR3 size: 12 residues. V was pared by 6 bases and J by 11 bases, with 11 bases between.

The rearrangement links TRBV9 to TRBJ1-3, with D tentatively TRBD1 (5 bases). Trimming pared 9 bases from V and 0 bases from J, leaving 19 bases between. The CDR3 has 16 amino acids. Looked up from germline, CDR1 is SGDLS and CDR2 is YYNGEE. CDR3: CANGIDSSGSGNTIYF. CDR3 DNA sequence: TGTGCCAACGGAATCGACAGTTCCGGCTCTGGAAACACCATATATTTT.

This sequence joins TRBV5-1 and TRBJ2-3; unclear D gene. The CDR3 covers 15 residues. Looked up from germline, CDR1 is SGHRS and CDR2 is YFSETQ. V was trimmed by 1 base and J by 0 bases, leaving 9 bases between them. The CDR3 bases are TGCGCCAGCAGCTTGCTAGATACTAGCACAGATACGCAGTATTTT. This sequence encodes CASSLLDTSTDTQYF.

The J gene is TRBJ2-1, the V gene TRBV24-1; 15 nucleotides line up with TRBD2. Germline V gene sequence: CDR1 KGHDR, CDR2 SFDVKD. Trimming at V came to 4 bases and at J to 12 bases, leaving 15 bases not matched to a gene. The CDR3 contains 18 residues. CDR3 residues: CATSDQQWTSGGAFVQFF. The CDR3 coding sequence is TGTGCCACCAGTGACCAACAATGGACTAGCGGGGGGGCCTTTGTGCAGTTCTTC.

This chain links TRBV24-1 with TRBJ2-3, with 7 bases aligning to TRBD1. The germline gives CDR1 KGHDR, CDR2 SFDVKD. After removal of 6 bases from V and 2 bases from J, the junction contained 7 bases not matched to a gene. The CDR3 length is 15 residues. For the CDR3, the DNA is TGTGCCACCAGTTATACAGGGGAGACCACAGATACGCAGTATTTT. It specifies CATSYTGETTDTQYF.

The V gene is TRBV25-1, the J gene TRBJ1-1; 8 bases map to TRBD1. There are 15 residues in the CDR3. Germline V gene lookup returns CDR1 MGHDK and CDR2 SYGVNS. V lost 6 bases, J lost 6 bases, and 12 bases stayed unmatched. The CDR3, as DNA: TGTGCCAGCAGGGGGATACAGGGGGATAGGCCTGAAGCTTTCTTT. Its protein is CASRGIQGDRPEAFF.